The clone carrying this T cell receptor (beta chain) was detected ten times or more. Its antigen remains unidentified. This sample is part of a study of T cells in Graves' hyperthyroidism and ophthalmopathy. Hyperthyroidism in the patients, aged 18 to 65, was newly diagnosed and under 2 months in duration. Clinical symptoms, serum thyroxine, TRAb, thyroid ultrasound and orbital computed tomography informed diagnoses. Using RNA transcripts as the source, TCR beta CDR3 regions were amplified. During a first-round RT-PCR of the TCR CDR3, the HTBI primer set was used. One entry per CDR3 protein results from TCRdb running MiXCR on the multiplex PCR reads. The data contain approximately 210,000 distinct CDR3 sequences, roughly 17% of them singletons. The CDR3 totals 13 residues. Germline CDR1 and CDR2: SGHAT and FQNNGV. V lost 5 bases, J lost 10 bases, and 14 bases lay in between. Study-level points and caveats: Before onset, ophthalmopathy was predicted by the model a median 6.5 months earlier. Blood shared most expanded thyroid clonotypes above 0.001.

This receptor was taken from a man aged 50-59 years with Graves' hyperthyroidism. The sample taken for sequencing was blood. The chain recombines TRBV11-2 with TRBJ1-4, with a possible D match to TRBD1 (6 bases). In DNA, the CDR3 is TGTGCCAGCAGCACGTACAGGGTAGGAAAACTGTTTTTT. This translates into CASSTYRVGKLFF.